This passage covers 30 T cell receptor beta chains from one sample sequenced in a study of T cell responses to AZD1222 COVID-19 vaccine. Sequenced by immunoSEQ multiplex PCR; TCRdb stores in-frame clones only, minus some. The table shows some 100,000 clones, with around 87% occurring only once. Sample: peripheral blood, taken 28 days after the second AZD1222 dose. Receptors were obtained from an adult who received the AZD1222 COVID-19 vaccine.

The gene calls are TRBV24-1 and TRBJ2-1, with D unresolved. Germline CDR1 is KGHDR and CDR2 is SFDVKD. This CDR3 has 12 residues. Trimming took 3 bases from V and 4 from J, leaving 3 bases between them. CDR3 sequence: CATSDPYNEQFF. The CDR3 nucleotides are TGTGCCACCAGTGATCCTTACAATGAGCAGTTCTTC.

This clone was counted only a few times. The rearrangement links TRBV5-1 to TRBJ1-2; D is perhaps TRBD1 (5 bases). Germline CDR1 is SGHRS and CDR2 is YFSETQ. The V end lost 2 bases, the J end lost 1 base, and 12 bases lay between the germline ends. There are 15 residues in the CDR3. Here the CDR3 DNA reads TGCGCCAGCAGCTTAGAGGGACGGGGTAACTATGGCTACACCTTC. This encodes CASSLEGRGNYGYTF. Combining the CDR3 with reference TRBV5-1 and TRBJ1-2 gives the whole variable domain KAGVTQTPRYLIKTRGQQVTLSCSPISGHRSVSWYQQTPGQGLQFLFEYFSETQRNKGNFPGRFSGRQFSNSRSEMNVSTLELGDSALYLCASSLEGRGNYGYTFGSGTRLTVV.

The rearrangement joins TRBV30 to TRBJ2-3, with 14 bases matching TRBD2. The V gene's germline CDR1 is GTSNPN and CDR2 SVGIG (reference sequence). The CDR3 is 15 residues long. Trimming took 4 bases from V and 8 from J; bases not matched to a gene: 8. CDR3 region: CAWTIGTSGRGTQYF. CDR3 in DNA: TGTGCCTGGACAATCGGGACTAGCGGGAGAGGTACGCAGTATTTT.

V usage is TRBV5-1 and J usage is TRBJ2-2; 7 nucleotides line up with TRBD1. The V segment lost 3 bases and the J segment 0 bases; nucleotides outside the gene matches: 2. The CDR3 runs 15 residues. CDR1 and CDR2 (germline): SGHRS, YFSETQ. CDR3: CASSWGTANTGELFF. Written as DNA, the CDR3 is TGCGCCAGCAGCTGGGGGACAGCGAACACCGGGGAGCTGTTTTTT.

V gene TRBV28 combines with J gene TRBJ2-3, with TRBD1 identical over 7 bases. Germline V gene sequence: CDR1 MDHEN, CDR2 SYDVKM. Losses at the gene ends were 4 bases for V and 0 bases for J; bases not matched to a gene: 4. The CDR3 loop spans 15 amino acids. The DNA of the CDR3 is TGTGCCAGCAGTTATACAGGGGCTAGCACAGATACGCAGTATTTT. Protein sequence: CASSYTGASTDTQYF.

V usage is TRBV5-4 and J usage is TRBJ1-2, with TRBD1 as a possible D gene (6 bases). Germline CDR1 reads SGHNT; CDR2 reads YYREEE (reference sequence). V lost 0 bases and J 6 bases, leaving 21 bases between the germline ends. This CDR3 comprises 17 residues. The CDR3 nucleotides read TGTGCCAGCAGCTTGGCCCCGACAGGCGTTTTTTCCGATGGCTACACCTTC. Translated: CASSLAPTGVFSDGYTF. Using reference TRBV5-4 and TRBJ1-2 for the parts outside the CDR3, the full variable domain is ETGVTQSPTHLIKTRGQQVTLRCSSQSGHNTVSWYQQALGQGPQFIFQYYREEENGRGNFPPRFSGLQFPNYSSELNVNALELDDSALYLCASSLAPTGVFSDGYTFGSGTRLTVV.

This clone came up once. The rearrangement uses TRBV7-3 and TRBJ2-5; 13 nucleotides line up with TRBD2. J gave up 1 base and V 4 bases, and 3 bases lay outside the gene matches. The CDR3 contains 16 residues. Per the germline V gene, CDR1 is SGHTA and CDR2 is FQGTGA. This CDR3 is CASSSGLAGPQETQYF. CDR3 bases: TGTGCCAGCAGCTCGGGACTAGCGGGACCCCAAGAGACCCAGTACTTC.

The V gene is TRBV5-1, the J gene TRBJ1-6, with TRBD1 as a possible D gene (5 bases). The germline gives CDR1 SGHRS, CDR2 YFSETQ. The germline V and J ends were trimmed by 0 bases and 8 bases, with 12 bases remaining between them. The CDR3 totals 15 residues. The CDR3 DNA is TGCGCCAGCAGCTTGGGTACAGGTGGCGATTCACCCCTCCACTTT. Translation gives CASSLGTGGDSPLHF.

This clone was seen a single time. The chain combines TRBV25-1 with TRBJ2-1; possible D gene TRBD1, 6 bases. Germline V gene sequence: CDR1 MGHDK, CDR2 SYGVNS. The CDR3 runs to 16 residues. V lost 0 bases to trimming and J lost 9 bases, with 18 bases between them. Here the CDR3 reads CASSEYKAGEWAEQFF. The CDR3 DNA sequence: TGTGCCAGCAGTGAATATAAGGCAGGGGAGTGGGCTGAGCAGTTCTTC.

This rearrangement joins TRBV19 to TRBJ1-1, with D maybe TRBD1 (5 bases). Trimming took off 6 bases at V and 1 base at J, with 15 bases between the two ends. CDR3 size: 15 residues. Germline V gene lookup returns CDR1 LNHDA and CDR2 SQIVND (reference sequence). CDR3: CASSLGIGENTEAFF. CDR3 in DNA: TGTGCCAGTAGCCTCGGGATAGGGGAGAACACTGAAGCTTTCTTT.

The rearrangement uses TRBV23-1 and TRBJ2-3, with a weak D call TRBD2 (6 bases). TRBV23-1 is an ORF, with its function uncertain. Trimming stripped 6 bases from V and 1 base from J, with 11 bases between. The CDR3 has 14 amino acids. CDR3 residues: CASRSQRGTDTQYF. For the CDR3, the DNA is TGCGCCAGCAGAAGCCAGCGGGGCACAGATACGCAGTATTTT.

The chain is built from TRBV28 and TRBJ2-7, with 7 bases lining up with TRBD2. Germline-derived CDR1 and CDR2 are MDHEN and SYDVKM. The CDR3 consists of 14 residues. Unmatched junction bases numbered 9, after V lost 6 bases and J lost 4 bases. The chain's CDR3 is CASRSGGGRYEQYF. For the CDR3, the DNA is TGTGCCAGCAGGAGTGGTGGCGGGAGATACGAGCAGTACTTC.

V is TRBV12-5 and J is TRBJ2-3; the match to TRBD2 covers 10 bases. The germline V gene has CDR1 LGHNT and CDR2 FRNRAP. The CDR3 length is 15 residues. The J segment lost 2 bases and the V segment lost 7 bases, leaving 6 bases of the junction unmatched. CDR3 in DNA: TGTGCTAGTGCCCCCGGGACTAGCGCCACAGATACGCAGTATTTT. It codes for CASAPGTSATDTQYF.

This clone was seen a single time. This sequence joins TRBV7-9 and TRBJ1-1; D might be TRBD1 (6 bases). V lost 2 bases and J lost 0, with 7 bases in between. This CDR3 is 14 amino acids long. The germline V gene has CDR1 SEHNR and CDR2 FQNEAQ (reference sequence). The CDR3 DNA sequence: TGTGCCAGCAGCTTACAGGGGATGAACACTGAAGCTTTCTTT. As protein: CASSLQGMNTEAFF.

The rearrangement links TRBV19 to TRBJ1-1, with D maybe TRBD1 (5 bases). Trimming removed 6 bases from V and 3 bases from J, with 11 bases in between. Per germline, CDR1 LNHDA and CDR2 SQIVND (reference sequence). This CDR3 spans 13 amino acids. The DNA for the CDR3 is TGTGCCAGTAGCCTGCTAGGGGACACTGAAGCTTTCTTT. It translates to CASSLLGDTEAFF.

V is TRBV3-1 (or the pseudogene TRBV3-2) and J is TRBJ2-7; the D gene is possibly TRBD1 (8 bases). The germline V gene encodes CDR1 LGHDT and CDR2 YNNKEL (reference sequence). CDR3 length: 17 amino acids. V was clipped by 2 bases and J by 3 bases, with 20 bases between them. The CDR3 region is CASSQMATGGVFYEQYF. The CDR3 DNA follows: TGTGCCAGCAGCCAAATGGCAACAGGGGGGGTTTTCTACGAGCAGTACTTC.

J is TRBJ1-1 and V is TRBV30; 9 nucleotides match TRBD1. The CDR3 runs to 13 residues. From germline, CDR1 is GTSNPN and CDR2 SVGIG (reference sequence). The V gene end was trimmed by 0 bases and the J gene end by 13 bases; junction bases not matched to a gene: 9. The CDR3 region has the DNA TGTGCCTGGAGTGTAGACAGGGGGATTCGGATTTTCTTT. Translation gives CAWSVDRGIRIFF.

The J gene is TRBJ1-1, the V gene TRBV27; D unresolved. CDR3 size: 17 residues. Trimming took 3 bases from V and 4 from J, leaving 21 bases between them. The germline CDR1 and CDR2 sequences are MNHEY and SMNVEV (reference sequence). The CDR3, as DNA: TGTGCCAGCAGTTTTCGGAGCGGTAGGGTGTCGGGCACTGAAGCTTTCTTT. Protein sequence: CASSFRSGRVSGTEAFF.

V usage is TRBV5-1 and J usage is TRBJ2-5; 7 bases map to TRBD2. Germline CDR1 reads SGHRS; CDR2 reads YFSETQ. With 5 bases clipped from V and 2 bases from J, the junction kept 3 bases outside the gene matches. The CDR3 contains 13 residues. The CDR3 bases are TGCGCCAGCAGTGGGGGGGGACAAGAGACCCAGTACTTC. This encodes CASSGGGQETQYF. The full variable domain, rest sourced from reference TRBV5-1 and TRBJ2-5, is KAGVTQTPRYLIKTRGQQVTLSCSPISGHRSVSWYQQTPGQGLQFLFEYFSETQRNKGNFPGRFSGRQFSNSRSEMNVSTLELGDSALYLCASSGGGQETQYFGPGTRLLVL.

Details on this clone: A junction end diverges from the germline sequence, so it may reflect a read error. The V gene is TRBV5-1, the J gene TRBJ2-7, with D perhaps matching TRBD1 (6 bases). The CDR3 covers 13 residues. Germline CDR1 reads SGHRS; CDR2 reads YFSETQ. The CDR3 reads CASSQQGNYDQYF. The CDR3 DNA follows: TGCGCCAGCAGCCAACAGGGAAACTACGACCAGTACTTC.

The V gene is TRBV28, the J gene TRBJ1-1, with D unresolved. There are 14 residues in the CDR3. Germline CDR1 MDHEN, CDR2 SYDVKM. V was pared by 7 bases and J by 0 bases, with 12 bases between. CDR3 loop: CASIPRRMNTEAFF. Here the CDR3 DNA reads TGTGCCAGCATTCCCAGGCGTATGAACACTGAAGCTTTCTTT.

The chain carries TRBV4-2 and TRBJ2-3; 7 bases map to TRBD2. The CDR3 runs 17 residues. Germline CDR1 reads LGHNA; CDR2 reads YNFKEQ. Trimming took 0 bases from V and 4 from J; bases not matched to a gene: 10. The CDR3 DNA reads TGTGCCAGCAGCCAAGAATCCGGCGGGAGAAAGTCAGATACGCAGTATTTT. This sequence encodes CASSQESGGRKSDTQYF.

The chain recombines TRBV27 with TRBJ1-6; weak D call: TRBD1 (5 bases). The germline CDR1 and CDR2 sequences are MNHEY and SMNVEV (reference sequence). V was trimmed by 6 bases and J by 11 bases, leaving 20 bases between them. The CDR3 is made up of 15 amino acids. CDR3 sequence reads: CASSAGLSLWAPLHF. CDR3 DNA: TGTGCCAGCAGCGCGGGACTCTCTTTATGGGCACCCCTCCACTTT.

The rearrangement uses TRBV4-1 and TRBJ2-5, with D perhaps being TRBD1 or TRBD2 (5 bases each). Germline V gives CDR1 MGHRA, CDR2 YSYEKL. Trimming stripped 4 bases from V and 1 base from J, with 13 bases between. This CDR3 contains 15 residues. The CDR3 DNA is TGCGCCAGCAGCCTAGCCGGGGCTCGCCAAGAGACCCAGTACTTC. It is translated as CASSLAGARQETQYF.

This clone was seen a few times. The chain combines TRBV20-1 with TRBJ2-2; no reliable D call. Germline V gives CDR1 DFQATT, CDR2 SNEGSKA (reference sequence). The V gene lost 3 bases and the J gene lost 0 bases, with 5 bases spanning the gap. This CDR3 is 13 amino acids long. The CDR3 protein is CSASPPNTGELFF. DNA for the CDR3: TGCAGTGCTAGTCCTCCGAACACCGGGGAGCTGTTTTTT.

The V call is TRBV6-5, the J call TRBJ2-3; 7 bases map to TRBD1. The J segment lost 1 base and the V segment lost 2 bases, leaving 6 bases of the junction unmatched. CDR1 and CDR2 from the germline V gene are MNHEY and SVGAGI. CDR3 size: 16 residues. The CDR3: CASSYDRAVGTDTQYF. The CDR3 DNA reads as TGTGCCAGCAGTTACGACAGGGCTGTGGGCACAGATACGCAGTATTTT.

The rearrangement uses TRBV7-2 and TRBJ2-2, with no clear D. V lost 1 base and J lost 0, with 9 bases in between. Germline V gene data show CDR1 as SGHTA and CDR2 as FQGNSA. This CDR3 comprises 16 residues. The CDR3 here is CASSLEGGTNTGELFF. The CDR3 region has the DNA TGTGCCAGCAGCTTAGAGGGCGGAACGAACACCGGGGAGCTGTTTTTT.

The chain joins TRBV5-4 to TRBJ2-7; D possibly corresponds to TRBD1 (6 bases). The CDR3 totals 15 residues. V was pared by 3 bases and J by 2 bases, with 15 bases between. Germline lookup yields CDR1 SGHNT and CDR2 YYREEE (reference sequence). CDR3 in amino acids: CASSSRARGTYEQYF. The CDR3 coding sequence is TGTGCCAGCAGCTCAAGAGCCAGGGGAACCTACGAGCAGTACTTC.

The V call is TRBV5-1, the J call TRBJ2-1, with D possibly matching TRBD2 (5 bases). CDR3 length: 14 residues. The germline V gene encodes CDR1 SGHRS and CDR2 YFSETQ. V gave up 7 bases and J gave up 6 bases, with 17 bases separating them. The CDR3: CASRSGKSSNEQFF. The CDR3 nucleotides read TGCGCCAGCCGTTCGGGGAAATCGAGCAATGAGCAGTTCTTC.

Only a few counts were recorded for this clone. The rearrangement uses TRBV15 and TRBJ2-1; 11 bases fit TRBD2. J was trimmed by 8 bases and V by 8 bases; bases with no gene match: 8. CDR1 is LNHNV, CDR2 YYDKDF, per germline (reference sequence). The CDR3 extends over 14 amino acids. The CDR3 loop is CATSPPSGRYEQFF. The CDR3 DNA is TGTGCCACCTCACCGCCTAGCGGGAGGTATGAGCAGTTCTTC.